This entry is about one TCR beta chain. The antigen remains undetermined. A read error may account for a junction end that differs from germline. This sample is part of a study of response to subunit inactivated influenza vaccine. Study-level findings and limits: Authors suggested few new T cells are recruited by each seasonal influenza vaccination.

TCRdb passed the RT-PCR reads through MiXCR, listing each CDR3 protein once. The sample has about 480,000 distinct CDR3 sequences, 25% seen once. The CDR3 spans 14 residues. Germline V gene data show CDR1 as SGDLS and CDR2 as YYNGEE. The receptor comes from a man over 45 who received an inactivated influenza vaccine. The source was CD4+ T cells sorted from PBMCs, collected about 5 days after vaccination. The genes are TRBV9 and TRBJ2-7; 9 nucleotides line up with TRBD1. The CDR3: CAGSRDRGAYEQYF. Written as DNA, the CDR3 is TGTGCCGGCAGCCGTGACAGGGGGGCCTACGAGCAGTACTTC.